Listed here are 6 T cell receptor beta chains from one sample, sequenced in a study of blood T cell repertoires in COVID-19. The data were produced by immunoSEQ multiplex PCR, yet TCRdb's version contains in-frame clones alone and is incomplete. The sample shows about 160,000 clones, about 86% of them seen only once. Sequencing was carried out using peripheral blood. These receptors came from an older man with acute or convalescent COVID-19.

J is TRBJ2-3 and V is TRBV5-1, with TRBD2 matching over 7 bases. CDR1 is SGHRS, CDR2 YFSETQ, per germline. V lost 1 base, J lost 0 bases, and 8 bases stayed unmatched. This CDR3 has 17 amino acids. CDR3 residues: CASSLWVSGDSTDTQYF. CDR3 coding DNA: TGCGCCAGCAGCTTGTGGGTGAGCGGGGATAGCACAGATACGCAGTATTTT.

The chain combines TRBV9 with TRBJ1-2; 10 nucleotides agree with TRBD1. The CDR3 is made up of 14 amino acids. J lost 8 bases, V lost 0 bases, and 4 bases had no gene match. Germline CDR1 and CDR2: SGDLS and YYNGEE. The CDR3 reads CASSVADRGHGYTF. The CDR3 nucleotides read TGTGCCAGCAGCGTAGCCGACAGGGGGCACGGCTACACCTTC.

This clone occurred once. DNA for the CDR3: TGTGCCAGCAGTTACTCGAAAGGACAAGTCTACGAGCAGTACTTC. Its protein is CASSYSKGQVYEQYF. The chain employs TRBV6-2 or TRBV6-3 and TRBJ2-7, with D perhaps matching TRBD1 (5 bases). CDR1 and CDR2 from the germline V gene are MNHEY and SVGEGT. The CDR3 runs to 15 residues. Trimming cost V 0 bases and J 3 bases, with 12 bases left between them.

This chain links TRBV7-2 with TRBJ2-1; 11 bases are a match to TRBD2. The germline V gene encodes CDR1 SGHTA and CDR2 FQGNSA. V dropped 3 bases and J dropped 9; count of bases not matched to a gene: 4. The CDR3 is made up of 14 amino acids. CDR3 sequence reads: CASSLLAGGSEQFF. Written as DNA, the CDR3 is TGTGCCAGCAGCTTGCTAGCGGGAGGAAGTGAGCAGTTCTTC.

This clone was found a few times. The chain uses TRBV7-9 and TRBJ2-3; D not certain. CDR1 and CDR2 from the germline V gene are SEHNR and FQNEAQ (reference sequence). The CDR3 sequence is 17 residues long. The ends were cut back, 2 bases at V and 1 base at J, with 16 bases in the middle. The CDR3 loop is CASSLWLATRGTDTQYF. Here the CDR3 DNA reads TGTGCCAGCAGCTTATGGTTAGCAACCCGGGGCACAGATACGCAGTATTTT.

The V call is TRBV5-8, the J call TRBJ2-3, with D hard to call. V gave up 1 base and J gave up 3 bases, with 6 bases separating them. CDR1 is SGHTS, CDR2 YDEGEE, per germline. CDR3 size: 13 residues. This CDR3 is CASSLSRTDTQYF. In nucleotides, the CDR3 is TGTGCCAGCAGCTTGAGCCGGACAGATACGCAGTATTTT.